This T cell receptor (beta chain) emerged from a study of tumor-infiltrating lymphocytes in primary liver carcinoma. The CDR3 sequence is 15 residues long. In germline, CDR1 is SGDLS, CDR2 YYNGEE. V gave up 6 bases and J gave up 2 bases, with 12 bases separating them. Unsorted bulk tissue (roughly 19-31 mg) underwent RNA and DNA co-extraction. Sampling targeted five separate regions of each tumor, which included the tumor centre. Starting material of roughly 550 ng total RNA yielded TCR beta cDNA via a constant-region primer. ARM-PCR, slightly modified, supplied the TCR beta libraries through three nested multiplex PCR rounds. Use of TRBV1-TRBV30 forward primers with a C-beta reverse primer characterized the first two PCR rounds, which lasted about 9 cycles each. Via MiXCR, TCRdb re-called the multiplex PCR reads, giving one row per CDR3 protein. The sample lists approximately 64,000 distinct CDR3 sequences, over 60% occurring once.

Study-level results: Tumors had a significantly higher top-250-clone fraction than blood (p = 0.039).

Note on this clonotype: Its specificity is unknown.

This chain connects TRBV9 to TRBJ2-6, with TRBD2 as a possible D gene (6 bases). The source is a middle-aged man with primary liver carcinoma and hepatitis B virus infection. Sequencing was done on a sample of liver tumor tissue from sampling region 4. Subset: tumor region T4, right-lateral pole. CDR3 in amino acids: CASIPGGAGANVLTF. CDR3 sequence (DNA): TGTGCCAGCATACCCGGCGGGGCTGGGGCCAACGTCCTGACTTTC.